A single sample is the source of the 7 T cell receptor beta chains below, sequenced in a study of T cell changes during pregnancy in multiple sclerosis. Profiling relied on immunoSEQ multiplex PCR, and the TCRdb table lists in-frame clones only, not all of them. There are about 130,000 clones in the sample; about 95% occur only once, and roughly 0.45% lies in the top ten. The source was peripheral blood, collected after pregnancy. The receptors originated from a female donor with multiple sclerosis, enrolled in a pregnancy study.

The chain couples TRBV19 to TRBJ2-7, with D tentatively TRBD2 (5 bases). The V end lost 6 bases, the J end lost 6 bases, and 21 bases lay between the germline ends. CDR3 size: 15 residues. Germline V CDR1 and CDR2: LNHDA, SQIVND (reference sequence). CDR3 protein: CASRAAGTPSGEQYF. DNA for the CDR3: TGTGCCAGTAGGGCCGCGGGTACCCCCAGCGGCGAGCAGTACTTC.

DNA for the CDR3: TGCAGCGTTGAGGTGGGGGGAGAAGAGACCCAGTACTTC. This codes for CSVEVGGEETQYF. This chain links TRBV29-1 with TRBJ2-5; perhaps TRBD2 as D (6 bases). This CDR3 comprises 13 residues. Trimming stripped 3 bases from V and 3 bases from J, with 11 bases between. Germline V gene data show CDR1 as SQVTM and CDR2 as ANQGSEA.

V is TRBV2 and J is TRBJ2-1, with D unclear. The length of the CDR3 is 13 residues. Trimming removed 7 bases at V and 4 bases at J, with 11 bases between. Germline values: CDR1 SNHLY, CDR2 FYNNEI. This CDR3 is CASTSDTYNEQFF. In DNA form, the CDR3 reads TGTGCCAGCACAAGTGACACTTACAATGAGCAGTTCTTC.

This chain links TRBV2 with TRBJ2-7; tentatively, D is TRBD1 (5 bases). Germline lookup yields CDR1 SNHLY and CDR2 FYNNEI. The germline V and J ends were trimmed by 6 bases and 5 bases, with 11 bases remaining between them. This CDR3 has 12 residues. CDR3 bases: TGTGCCAGCAGGCAGGGTGGCAACGAGCAGTACTTC. Its protein product is CASRQGGNEQYF.

The rearrangement links TRBV5-6 to TRBJ2-7, with D perhaps TRBD2 (6 bases). Germline V lookup: CDR1 SGHDT, CDR2 YYEEEE. The CDR3 contains 14 residues. The V end lost 7 bases, the J end lost 0 bases, and 14 bases lay between the germline ends. CDR3 sequence reads: CASCPGGSSYEQYF. In nucleotides, the CDR3 is TGTGCCAGCTGCCCCGGGGGTAGCTCCTACGAGCAGTACTTC.

The J gene is TRBJ2-7, the V gene TRBV28; 9 bases line up with TRBD1. Germline lookup yields CDR1 MDHEN and CDR2 SYDVKM. After removal of 6 bases from V and 4 bases from J, the junction contained 13 bases not matched to a gene. The CDR3 loop spans 16 amino acids. The CDR3 bases are TGTGCCAGCAGCTCCCCAGGGACAGGGTGGGCGTACGAGCAGTACTTC. Translated, it gives CASSSPGTGWAYEQYF. The full variable domain, its missing parts supplied by reference TRBV28 and TRBJ2-7, is DVKVTQSSRYLVKRTGEKVFLECVQDMDHENMFWYRQDPGLGLRLIYFSYDVKMKEKGDIPEGYSVSREKKERFSLILESASTNQTSMYLCASSSPGTGWAYEQYFGPGTRLTVT.

The CDR3, as DNA: TGCGCCAGCAGCGGCGGACTAGCGGGGCCATACAATGAGCAGTTCTTC. This gives the protein CASSGGLAGPYNEQFF. The chain combines TRBV5-1 with TRBJ2-1; 12 nucleotides agree with TRBD2. Germline-derived CDR1 and CDR2 are SGHRS and YFSETQ. Trimming at V came to 4 bases and at J to 4 bases, leaving 6 bases not matched to a gene. The CDR3 has 16 amino acids.